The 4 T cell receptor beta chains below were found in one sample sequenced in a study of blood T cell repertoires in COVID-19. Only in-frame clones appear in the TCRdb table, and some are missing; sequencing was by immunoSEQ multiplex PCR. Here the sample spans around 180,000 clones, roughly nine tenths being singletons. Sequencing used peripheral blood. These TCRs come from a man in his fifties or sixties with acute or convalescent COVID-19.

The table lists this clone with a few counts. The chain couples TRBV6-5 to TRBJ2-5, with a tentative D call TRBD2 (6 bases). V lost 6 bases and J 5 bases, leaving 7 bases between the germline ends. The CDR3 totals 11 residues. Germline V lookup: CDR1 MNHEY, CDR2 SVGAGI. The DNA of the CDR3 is TGTGCCAGCAGACGGGGGGAGACCCAGTACTTC. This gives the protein CASRRGETQYF.

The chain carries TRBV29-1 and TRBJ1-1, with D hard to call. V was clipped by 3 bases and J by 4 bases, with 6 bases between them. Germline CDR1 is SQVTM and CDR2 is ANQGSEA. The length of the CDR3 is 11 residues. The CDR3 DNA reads TGCAGCGTTGACTGGAGCACTGAAGCTTTCTTT. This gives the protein CSVDWSTEAFF. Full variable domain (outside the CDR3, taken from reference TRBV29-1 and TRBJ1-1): SAVISQKPSRDICQRGTSLTIQCQVDSQVTMMFWYRQQPGQSLTLIATANQGSEATYESGFVIDKFPISRPNLTFSTLTVSNMSPEDSSIYLCSVDWSTEAFFGQGTRLTVV.

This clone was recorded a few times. CDR3 nucleotide sequence: TGTGCCAGCAGCCTGGGGGCAGCAACTAATGAAAAACTGTTTTTT. Amino acid sequence: CASSLGAATNEKLFF. This chain connects TRBV11-2 to TRBJ1-4, with a tentative D call TRBD1 (6 bases). The CDR3 runs 15 residues. Germline V CDR1 and CDR2: SGHAT, FQNNGV. Trimming removed 5 bases from V and 0 bases from J, with 10 bases in between. Supplemented by reference TRBV11-2 and TRBJ1-4, the full variable domain reads EAGVAQSPRYKIIEKRQSVAFWCNPISGHATLYWYQQILGQGPKLLIQFQNNGVVDDSQLPKDRFSAERLKGVDSTLKIQPAKLEDSAVYLCASSLGAATNEKLFFGSGTQLSVL.

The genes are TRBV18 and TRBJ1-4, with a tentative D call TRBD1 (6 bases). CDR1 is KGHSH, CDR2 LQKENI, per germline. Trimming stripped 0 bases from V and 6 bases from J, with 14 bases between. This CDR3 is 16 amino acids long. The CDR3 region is CASSPPSGGFYEKLFF. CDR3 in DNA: TGTGCCAGCTCACCACCGTCTGGGGGCTTCTATGAAAAACTGTTTTTT. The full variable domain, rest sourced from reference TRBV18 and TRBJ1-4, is NAGVMQNPRHLVRRRGQEARLRCSPMKGHSHVYWYRQLPEEGLKFMVYLQKENIIDESGMPKERFSAEFPKEGPSILRIQQVVRGDSAAYFCASSPPSGGFYEKLFFGSGTQLSVL.